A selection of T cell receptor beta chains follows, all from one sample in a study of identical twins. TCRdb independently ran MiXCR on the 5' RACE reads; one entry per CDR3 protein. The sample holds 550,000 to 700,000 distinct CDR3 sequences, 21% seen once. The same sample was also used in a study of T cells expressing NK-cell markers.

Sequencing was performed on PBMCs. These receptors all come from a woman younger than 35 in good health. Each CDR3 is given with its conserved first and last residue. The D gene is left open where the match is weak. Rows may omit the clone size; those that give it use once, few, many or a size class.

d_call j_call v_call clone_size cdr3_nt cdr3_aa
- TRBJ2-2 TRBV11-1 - TGTGCCAGCAGCTTAGGCGTTGGCCGATCGAGACCGAACACCGGGGAGCTGTTTTTT CASSLGVGRSRPNTGELFF
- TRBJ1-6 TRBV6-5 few TGTGCCAGCAGTTCTACGGAATCTTATAATTCACCCCTCCACTTT CASSSTESYNSPLHF
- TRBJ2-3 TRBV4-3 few TGCGCCAGCAGCCATCGCCAAGATACGCAGTATTTT CASSHRQDTQYF
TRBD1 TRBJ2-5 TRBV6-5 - TGTGCCAGCAGTTCCCTACAGGGGCTAGAGACCCAGTACTTC CASSSLQGLETQYF
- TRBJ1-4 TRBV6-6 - TGTGCCAGCAGTTTACAGGGAGATGAAAAACTGTTTTTT CASSLQGDEKLFF
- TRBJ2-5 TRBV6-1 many TGTGCCAGCAGTCCCGGCCTCAGGAGCGTACAAGAGACCCAGTACTTC CASSPGLRSVQETQYF
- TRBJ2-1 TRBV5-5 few TGTGCCAGCAGCCCGAACTCGGCGGAGCAGTTCTTC CASSPNSAEQFF
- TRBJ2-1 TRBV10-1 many TGCGCCAGCAGTGATCCGGGTCAGGAGCAGTTCTTC CASSDPGQEQFF
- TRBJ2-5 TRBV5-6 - TGTGCCAGCAGCTTCCCTCGGTGGGGACAAGAGACCCAGTACTTC CASSFPRWGQETQYF
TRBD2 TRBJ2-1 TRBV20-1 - TGCAGTGCCCGGCAGAGCGGGAGCAGTTACAATGAGCAGTTCTTC CSARQSGSSYNEQFF
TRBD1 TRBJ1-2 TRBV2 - TGTGCCAGATTACCGACAGGGTCCAACTATGGCTACACCTTC CARLPTGSNYGYTF
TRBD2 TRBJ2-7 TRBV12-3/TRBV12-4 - TGTGCCAGCAGTTTAGGAGGGAGGGCCGGGGAGCAGTACTTC CASSLGGRAGEQYF
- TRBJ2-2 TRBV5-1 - TGCGCCAGCAGCTTGTCAGTACAAATTGTCAACACCGGGGAGCTGTTTTTT CASSLSVQIVNTGELFF
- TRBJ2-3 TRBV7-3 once TGTGCCAGCAGACCGGCTAGCGTAACAGATACGCAGTATTTT CASRPASVTDTQYF
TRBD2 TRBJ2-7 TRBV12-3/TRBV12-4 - TGTGCCAGCAGGGCCAGCGGGGGGGACTCCTACGAGCAGTACTTC CASRASGGDSYEQYF
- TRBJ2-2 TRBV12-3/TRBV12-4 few TGTGCCAGCGGGGGGCGGGAGAGATCTTCCGGGGAGCTGTTTTTT CASGGRERSSGELFF
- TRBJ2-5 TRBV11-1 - TGTGCCAGCAGCTTATATAGGGAAGAGACCCAGTACTTC CASSLYREETQYF
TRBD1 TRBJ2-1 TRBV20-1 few TGCAGTGCCTCAGGGGGCTCGGCTGAGCAGTTCTTC CSASGGSAEQFF
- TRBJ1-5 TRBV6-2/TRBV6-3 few TGTGCCAGCAGTTACGAATCCATCAATCAGCCCCAGCATTTT CASSYESINQPQHF
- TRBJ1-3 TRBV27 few TGTGCCAGCAGTTTGGGGACTCCCCGCTCTGGAAACACCATATATTTT CASSLGTPRSGNTIYF
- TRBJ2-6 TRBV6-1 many TGTGCCAGCCAAACAGACTCTGGGGCCAACGTCCTGACTTTC CASQTDSGANVLTF
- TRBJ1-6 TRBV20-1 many TGCAGTGCTAGTGGCGTGAATTCACCCCTCCACTTT CSASGVNSPLHF
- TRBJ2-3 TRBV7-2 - TGTGCCAGCATGAGTGCGTGGGGCACAGATACGCAGTATTTT CASMSAWGTDTQYF
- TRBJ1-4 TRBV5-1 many TGCGCCAGCAGCCCCAGCCCGGGGATTGAAAAACTGTTTTTT CASSPSPGIEKLFF
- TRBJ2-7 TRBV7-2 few TGTGCCAGCAGCTTATTTGGGGTGAGGTACGAGCAGTACTTC CASSLFGVRYEQYF
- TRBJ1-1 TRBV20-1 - TGCAGTGCCAGCAGGATGAACACTGAAGCTTTCTTT CSASRMNTEAFF
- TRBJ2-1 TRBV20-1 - TGCAGTGCTAGTATTTTAGGGAGAGCTAAGTTGGGCAATGAGCAGTTCTTC CSASILGRAKLGNEQFF
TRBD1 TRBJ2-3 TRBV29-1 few TGCAGCGTTCCCCCACAGACAGGGGCCCCCGCAGATACGCAGTATTTT CSVPPQTGAPADTQYF
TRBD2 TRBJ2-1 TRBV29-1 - TGCAGCGTCGGGGGGGCTAGCGGGAATACCTACAATGAGCAGTTCTTC CSVGGASGNTYNEQFF
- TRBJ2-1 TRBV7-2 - TGTGCCAGCAGCTTGTCCCCGGGGGTCAATGAGCAGTTCTTC CASSLSPGVNEQFF
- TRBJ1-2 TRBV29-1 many TGCAGCGTCCGGGACCCGGCTGAGGGGGGCTACACCTTC CSVRDPAEGGYTF
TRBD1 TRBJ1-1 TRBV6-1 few TGTGCCAGCGGGATACAGGGGTCTGTAACTGAAGCTTTCTTT CASGIQGSVTEAFF
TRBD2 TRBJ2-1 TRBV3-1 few TGTGCCAGCAGCCCAGCCGGGACTACCAATGGGCAGTTCTTC CASSPAGTTNGQFF
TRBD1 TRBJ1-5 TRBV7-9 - TGTGCCAGCAGCCCGACAGGGGGATTGAATCAGCCCCAGCATTTT CASSPTGGLNQPQHF
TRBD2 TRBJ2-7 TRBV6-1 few TGTGCCAGCAGTGTTATGCAACCGGGACTAGCGGCCTACGAGCAGTACTTC CASSVMQPGLAAYEQYF
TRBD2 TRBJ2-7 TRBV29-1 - TGCAGCGCCCTGACTAGCGGGAGACTCGAGCAGTACTTC CSALTSGRLEQYF
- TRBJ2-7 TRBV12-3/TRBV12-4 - TGTGCCAGCAGTTTATCGGCCGCGAAGAACGAGCAGTACTTC CASSLSAAKNEQYF
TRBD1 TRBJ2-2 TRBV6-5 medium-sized TGTGCCAGCAGTTTGGGACAGGGGATGGCCGGGGAGCTGTTTTTT CASSLGQGMAGELFF
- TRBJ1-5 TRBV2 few TGTGCCAGCAGTGATCGCGTAGGGGGCAATCAGCCCCAGCATTTT CASSDRVGGNQPQHF
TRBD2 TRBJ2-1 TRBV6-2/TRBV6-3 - TGTGCCAGCAGACAGCCTACCTGGGCGGGAGGGCCGCCCTCCTACAATGAGCAGTTCTTC CASRQPTWAGGPPSYNEQFF
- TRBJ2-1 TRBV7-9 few TGTGCCAGCAGCTTACACCTCCCCTACAATGAGCAGTTCTTC CASSLHLPYNEQFF
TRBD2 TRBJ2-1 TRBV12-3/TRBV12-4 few TGTGCCAGCAGTGGGACTAGCTCCGGAGAGAGCTCCTACAATGAGCAGTTCTTC CASSGTSSGESSYNEQFF
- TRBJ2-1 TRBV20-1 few TGCAGTGCTAGAGTTTCGGTTGTATACAATGAGCAGTTCTTC CSARVSVVYNEQFF
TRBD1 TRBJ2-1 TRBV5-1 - TGCGCCGCCCGGGACAGGGGGTCTGATGAGCAGTTCTTC CAARDRGSDEQFF
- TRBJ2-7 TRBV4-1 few TGCGCCAGCAGCCAAGTATGGGGTGGGACGGAGGGCGAGCAGTACTTC CASSQVWGGTEGEQYF
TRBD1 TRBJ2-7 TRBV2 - TGTGCCAGCAGTGTAACAGGGGACTCCTACGAGCAGTACTTC CASSVTGDSYEQYF